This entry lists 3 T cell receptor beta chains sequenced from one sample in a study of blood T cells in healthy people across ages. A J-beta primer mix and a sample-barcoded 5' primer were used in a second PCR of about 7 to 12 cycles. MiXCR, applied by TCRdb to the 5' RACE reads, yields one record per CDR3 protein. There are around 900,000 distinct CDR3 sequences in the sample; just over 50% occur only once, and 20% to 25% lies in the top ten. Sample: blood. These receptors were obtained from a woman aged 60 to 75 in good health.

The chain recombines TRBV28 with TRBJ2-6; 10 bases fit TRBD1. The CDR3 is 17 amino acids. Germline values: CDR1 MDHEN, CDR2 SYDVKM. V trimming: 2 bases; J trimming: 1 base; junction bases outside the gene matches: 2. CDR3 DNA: TGTGCCAGCAGTTTAGACAGGGGGCCGTCTGGGGCCAACGTCCTGACTTTC. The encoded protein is CASSLDRGPSGANVLTF.

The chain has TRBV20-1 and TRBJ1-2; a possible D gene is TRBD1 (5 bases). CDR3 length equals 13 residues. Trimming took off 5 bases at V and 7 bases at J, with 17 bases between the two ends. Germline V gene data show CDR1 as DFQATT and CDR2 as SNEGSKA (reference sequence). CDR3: CSAYFRESGGYTF. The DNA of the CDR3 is TGCAGTGCTTACTTCAGGGAGTCTGGTGGCTACACCTTC.

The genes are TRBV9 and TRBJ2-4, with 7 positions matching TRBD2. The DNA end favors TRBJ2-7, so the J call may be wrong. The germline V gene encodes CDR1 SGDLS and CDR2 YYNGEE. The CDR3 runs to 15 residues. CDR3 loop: CASSVGGRLPDEQYF. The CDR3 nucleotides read TGTGCCAGCAGCGTGGGGGGGAGACTCCCCGACGAGCAGTACTTC.